These 25 T cell receptor beta chains came from one sample sequenced in a study of regulatory T cells in long-lasting Graves disease. Time point of the sample: newly diagnosed GD, antithyroid drugs for less than 3 months. PBMC RNA was the source of the TCR library. For TCR beta, libraries came from iRepertoire HTBI primers and Arm-PCR of CDR3 regions. TCRdb analysed the multiplex PCR reads with MiXCR anew, one entry per CDR3 protein. The sample lists about 540,000 distinct CDR3 sequences, about 13% occurring once. In addition, the sample was reused for a study of T cells in Graves' hyperthyroidism and ophthalmopathy.

The specimen was peripheral blood mononuclear cells (PBMCs), collected at new diagnosis, from a patient treated with antithyroid drugs. The receptors come from a man between 25 and 39 years old with Graves disease.

The chain employs TRBV12-3 or TRBV12-4 and TRBJ2-3, with 11 bases aligning to TRBD2. This CDR3 is 15 amino acids long. V trimming: 4 bases; J trimming: 2 bases; junction bases outside the gene matches: 2. For the CDR3, the DNA is TGTGCCAGCAGTTCTAGCGGGAGGCCCACAGATACGCAGTATTTT. Its protein product is CASSSSGRPTDTQYF.

In DNA form, the CDR3 reads TGCGCCAGCAGCAGGGACAGGGGAGAGGACGAGCAGTACTTC. Protein product: CASSRDRGEDEQYF. V is TRBV5-1 and J is TRBJ2-7, with 10 positions matching TRBD1. Germline CDR1 and CDR2: SGHRS and YFSETQ. The length of the CDR3 is 14 residues. The V and J ends lost 4 bases and 5 bases, in that order; junction bases with no gene match: 6.

This chain uses TRBV7-2 with TRBJ1-6; D remains ambiguous. CDR3 length equals 16 residues. With 5 bases removed from V and 0 bases from J, the gap between germline ends came to 11 bases. Germline V gives CDR1 SGHTA, CDR2 FQGNSA. This CDR3 is CASSPKVNSYNSPLHF. The DNA for the CDR3 is TGTGCCAGCAGCCCTAAGGTTAACTCCTATAATTCACCCCTCCACTTT. The full variable domain, in which reference TRBV7-2 and TRBJ1-6 provide the parts outside the CDR3, is GAGVSQSPSNKVTEKGKDVELRCDPISGHTALYWYRQSLGQGLEFLIYFQGNSAPDKSGLPSDRFSAERTGGSVSTLTIQRTQQEDSAVYLCASSPKVNSYNSPLHFGNGTRLTVT.

The chain is built from TRBV20-1 and TRBJ2-1; D may be TRBD2 (6 bases). In germline, CDR1 is DFQATT, CDR2 SNEGSKA (reference sequence). This CDR3 is 14 amino acids long. Trimming pared 6 bases from V and 5 bases from J, leaving 17 bases between. Here the CDR3 reads CSARLAMGNNEQFF. CDR3 nucleotides: TGCAGTGCGCGTCTAGCGATGGGAAACAATGAGCAGTTCTTC.

The CDR3 sequence is CASGTGGSYGYTF. The DNA of the CDR3 is TGCGCCAGCGGAACAGGGGGTAGCTATGGCTACACCTTC. The chain couples TRBV5-1 to TRBJ1-2, with TRBD1 matching 8 bases. The CDR3 runs 13 residues. Germline CDR1 SGHRS, CDR2 YFSETQ. Unmatched junction bases numbered 6, after V lost 7 bases and J lost 4 bases. Drawing the rest from reference TRBV5-1 and TRBJ1-2, the complete variable domain is KAGVTQTPRYLIKTRGQQVTLSCSPISGHRSVSWYQQTPGQGLQFLFEYFSETQRNKGNFPGRFSGRQFSNSRSEMNVSTLELGDSALYLCASGTGGSYGYTFGSGTRLTVV.

This clonotype was counted ten times or more. A read error is likely, as this CDR3 ends without the conserved phenylalanine or tryptophan. No DNA is shown, since the ends of the CDR3 on it are uncertain; the CDR3 is the one TCRdb lists. The chain links TRBV7-9 to TRBJ1-1; the D segment call TRBD1 is taken from the table without a DNA check. Including both end residues, the CDR3 is 12 amino acids long. Germline V gene data show CDR1 as SEHNR and CDR2 as FQNEAQ (reference sequence). The CDR3 is CASSMGQQETFL.

This clonotype was picked up many times. This chain links TRBV9 with TRBJ2-5, with D unclear. The V end lost 6 bases, the J end lost 5 bases, and 17 bases lay between the germline ends. The CDR3 is made up of 14 amino acids. CDR1 SGDLS and CDR2 YYNGEE come from the germline V gene. In DNA, the CDR3 is TGTGCCAGCACCAAATGGGCCGGAGTGGAGACCCAGTACTTC. Translating gives CASTKWAGVETQYF.

This clonotype has at least ten counts. The chain carries TRBV12-3 or TRBV12-4 and TRBJ1-2; 7 bases map to TRBD1. The CDR3 runs to 16 residues. The V segment lost 4 bases and the J segment 8 bases; nucleotides outside the gene matches: 16. The CDR3 region has the DNA TGTGCCAGCAGTTGGGGAAGGGGGCGCGGCATATTCGGCTACACCTTC. This translates into CASSWGRGRGIFGYTF.

This clonotype appeared many times. The rearrangement joins TRBV7-8 to TRBJ2-7; D is uncertain. V was shortened by 3 bases and J by 3 bases, with 9 bases between the two germline ends. This CDR3 has 13 residues. Germline assignment: CDR1 SGHVS and CDR2 FQNEAQ. Here the CDR3 reads CASSFPAVYEQYF. Here the CDR3 DNA reads TGTGCCAGCAGCTTCCCGGCGGTCTACGAGCAGTACTTC.

This clonotype occurred many times. The V and J genes are TRBV29-1 and TRBJ1-4; 7 bases align to TRBD1. The V gene end was trimmed by 7 bases and the J gene end by 8 bases; junction bases not matched to a gene: 10. This CDR3 spans 13 amino acids. In germline, CDR1 is SQVTM, CDR2 ANQGSEA. CDR3 coding DNA: TGCAGCGCATCGACAGGGTTGGGAGAAAAACTGTTTTTT. It specifies CSASTGLGEKLFF.

There are many counts of this clonotype. The chain employs TRBV30 and TRBJ2-7; D is ambiguous. Germline lookup yields CDR1 GTSNPN and CDR2 SVGIG (reference sequence). The V end lost 0 bases, the J end lost 3 bases, and 6 bases lay between the germline ends. The CDR3 runs 12 residues. The CDR3 region has the DNA TGTGCCTGGAGTGTTAAGGGCTACGAGCAGTACTTC. Its translation is CAWSVKGYEQYF.

In its sample, this clonotype was seen many times. The gene calls are TRBV12-3 or TRBV12-4 and TRBJ2-5; D is unresolved. V was trimmed by 5 bases and J by 1 base, leaving 8 bases between them. The CDR3 sequence is 13 residues long. The CDR3 reads CASSPRRQETQYF. The CDR3 DNA sequence: TGTGCCAGCAGTCCTCGGCGCCAAGAGACCCAGTACTTC.

J is TRBJ2-7 and V is TRBV6-2 or TRBV6-3, with 8 bases fitting TRBD1. This CDR3 has 15 amino acids. V shed 5 bases, J shed 0 bases, and the junction held 6 bases outside the gene matches. CDR1 and CDR2 (germline): MNHEY, SVGEGT. CDR3 in amino acids: CASSTPGGLSYEQYF. In nucleotides, the CDR3 is TGTGCCAGCAGTACGCCAGGGGGCCTCTCCTACGAGCAGTACTTC.

This clonotype was recorded at least ten times. This chain uses TRBV5-1 with TRBJ2-7; TRBD2 is a possible D gene (6 bases). Deletions cut 1 base from V and 3 bases from J, with 11 bases between. CDR1 and CDR2 from the germline V gene are SGHRS and YFSETQ. CDR3 size: 14 residues. CDR3 protein: CASSLIGTYYEQYF. Written as DNA, the CDR3 is TGCGCCAGCAGCTTGATCGGGACTTACTACGAGCAGTACTTC. The whole variable domain, remainder taken from reference TRBV5-1 and TRBJ2-7, is KAGVTQTPRYLIKTRGQQVTLSCSPISGHRSVSWYQQTPGQGLQFLFEYFSETQRNKGNFPGRFSGRQFSNSRSEMNVSTLELGDSALYLCASSLIGTYYEQYFGPGTRLTVT.

This sequence joins TRBV5-1 and TRBJ2-1; 14 bases line up with TRBD2. This CDR3 has 20 amino acids. Trimming removed 3 bases from V and 3 bases from J; junction bases left unmatched: 14. The germline V gene encodes CDR1 SGHRS and CDR2 YFSETQ. The CDR3 DNA sequence: TGCGCCAGCAGCTATTATTTGGTCGGGACTAGCGGGAGCAACTACAATGAGCAGTTCTTC. It yields the protein CASSYYLVGTSGSNYNEQFF.

This clonotype was picked up a small number of times. This chain joins TRBV20-1 and TRBJ2-2; possible D gene TRBD1, 6 bases. V shed 0 bases and J shed 2 bases, with 13 bases lying between them. This CDR3 is 16 amino acids long. Germline V lookup: CDR1 DFQATT, CDR2 SNEGSKA (reference sequence). The CDR3 here is CSARDPSRGNTGELFF. In DNA form, the CDR3 reads TGCAGTGCTAGAGATCCGAGCAGGGGAAACACCGGGGAGCTGTTTTTT.

This clonotype was detected many times. This chain joins TRBV7-2 and TRBJ2-5; 9 positions match TRBD2. The CDR3 spans 13 residues. Germline V lookup: CDR1 SGHTA, CDR2 FQGNSA. V was pared by 8 bases and J by 2 bases, with 3 bases of the junction left unmatched. The CDR3 bases are TGTGCCAGCGCTAGCGGGGTACAAGAGACCCAGTACTTC. Translation: CASASGVQETQYF.

This clonotype was recorded at least ten times. The chain carries TRBV20-1 and TRBJ2-7; TRBD2 matches at 10 bases. Germline V CDR1 and CDR2: DFQATT, SNEGSKA (reference sequence). This CDR3 spans 18 amino acids. Germline trimming cut 4 bases from V and 6 bases from J; bases unmatched to any gene: 21. CDR3 sequence (DNA): TGCAGTGCTACCCTACCCCCGACTAGCGGGCTACCTCTCGGCGAGCAGTACTTC. The encoded protein is CSATLPPTSGLPLGEQYF.

This chain uses TRBV9 with TRBJ2-7; D unclear. Germline V lookup: CDR1 SGDLS, CDR2 YYNGEE. This CDR3 is built from 14 residues. V was trimmed by 0 bases and J by 2 bases, leaving 9 bases between them. The CDR3 is CASSVGIPPYEQYF. The CDR3 DNA reads as TGTGCCAGCAGCGTAGGTATCCCCCCCTACGAGCAGTACTTC.

This clonotype came up many times. The rearrangement uses TRBV12-3 or TRBV12-4 and TRBJ2-7, with a possible D match to TRBD2 (5 bases). V dropped 8 bases and J dropped 7 bases, with 15 bases sitting between them. This CDR3 is built from 12 residues. This CDR3 is CASSPGVREQYF. For the CDR3, the DNA is TGTGCCAGCTCCCCCGGGGTCCGTGAGCAGTACTTC.

Concerning this clonotype: A far larger clone is just one base off, so this is likely a read error. The chain links TRBV27 to TRBJ2-7; 7 nucleotides align to TRBD1. The germline V gene has CDR1 MNHEY and CDR2 SMNVEV (reference sequence). Trimming cost V 2 bases and J 7 bases; bases outside gene matches: 11. This CDR3 is 15 amino acids long. DNA for the CDR3: TGTGCCAGCAGTTTACGCTATACAGGGGAAAATGAGCAGTACTTC. Protein: CASSLRYTGENEQYF.

This clonotype was counted many times. The chain employs TRBV20-1 and TRBJ1-5; D unclear. Germline V CDR1 and CDR2: DFQATT, SNEGSKA (reference sequence). The CDR3 totals 16 residues. The V gene lost 0 bases and the J gene lost 2 bases, with 14 bases spanning the gap. CDR3 in DNA: TGCAGTGCTAGAGATCGGGGTGGCTCGGGCAATCAGCCCCAGCATTTT. Protein product: CSARDRGGSGNQPQHF.

This clonotype was seen many times. This chain joins TRBV29-1 and TRBJ2-3; D gene unclear. The V and J ends lost 7 bases and 1 base respectively, with 12 bases between them. This CDR3 contains 13 residues. Germline loops: CDR1 SQVTM, CDR2 ANQGSEA. The CDR3, as DNA: TGCAGCGCGGATCTCCTGGGCACAGATACGCAGTATTTT. Protein product: CSADLLGTDTQYF.

Remarks on this clonotype: With a much larger clone just one base away, this may be a read error. This rearrangement joins TRBV7-8 to TRBJ2-7; 10 nucleotides align to TRBD1. Germline CDR1 reads SGHVS; CDR2 reads FQNEAQ. V shed 6 bases, J shed 2 bases, and the junction held 19 bases outside the gene matches. This CDR3 has 19 residues. CDR3 region: CASRGDRGRESGATYEQYF. As DNA, the CDR3 is TGTGCCAGCAGAGGCGACAGGGGGCGAGAGAGCGGGGCGACCTACGAGCAGTACTTC.

In this sample, this clonotype turned up many times. V is TRBV20-1 and J is TRBJ2-1; D might be TRBD1 (5 bases). In germline, CDR1 is DFQATT, CDR2 SNEGSKA (reference sequence). The V gene lost 6 bases and the J gene lost 6 bases, with 18 bases spanning the gap. The CDR3 spans 14 residues. The CDR3 region is CSALGPGLRNEQFF. The CDR3 bases are TGCAGTGCCTTGGGGCCAGGTCTTCGCAATGAGCAGTTCTTC.